The T cell receptor (beta chain) under discussion was sequenced for a study of blood T cell repertoires in COVID-19. Study as a whole: There were acute and convalescent COVID-19 samples, and they came from the United States, Italy and Spain. T cells, B-cell-depleted T cells, or PBMCs supplied cDNA or gDNA.

Profiling relied on immunoSEQ multiplex PCR, and the TCRdb table lists in-frame clones only, not all of them. The sample holds just under 300,000 clones, about 88% seen once. The CDR3 extends over 16 amino acids. In germline, CDR1 is MDHEN, CDR2 SYDVKM. Trimming removed 7 bases from V and 7 bases from J; junction bases left unmatched: 14. The specimen was peripheral blood. The receptor was isolated from a man in his 70s with acute or convalescent COVID-19. This chain uses TRBV28 with TRBJ2-2; 8 bases match TRBD2. The CDR3 loop is CASTRGGTSHSGELFF. CDR3 DNA: TGTGCCAGCACCCGTGGGGGGACTAGTCATAGCGGGGAGCTGTTTTTT.